This record covers a single TCR beta chain. What it binds is unknown. Produced via immunoSEQ multiplex PCR; TCRdb's table is partial and in-frame only. Found here are under 150,000 clones, about 88% of them singletons; the top ten hold approximately 8.7%. The CDR3 is 16 residues long. Germline CDR1 reads LNHDA; CDR2 reads SQIVND (reference sequence). Trimming at V came to 5 bases and at J to 0 bases, leaving 7 bases not matched to a gene. The data derive from a study of cytomegalovirus exposure and HLA in healthy donors. Study-wide context: The same platform was used for the 90 to 150 validation repertoires and the roughly 720 first-cohort repertoires, a later analysis reported.

The study's findings and limits: With high specificity and sensitivity, the classifier reportedly diagnosed cytomegalovirus status. According to the study, roughly 160 TCR beta chains were cytomegalovirus-associated.

The V gene is TRBV19, the J gene TRBJ2-1; 7 bases align to TRBD1. The sample was PBMCs. The source of this sequence is a man younger than 35 in good health and CMV-seropositive. CDR3 nucleotide sequence: TGTGCCAGTAGTCCCCGGGCAGGGGGCTCCTACAATGAGCAGTTCTTC. Protein product: CASSPRAGGSYNEQFF.